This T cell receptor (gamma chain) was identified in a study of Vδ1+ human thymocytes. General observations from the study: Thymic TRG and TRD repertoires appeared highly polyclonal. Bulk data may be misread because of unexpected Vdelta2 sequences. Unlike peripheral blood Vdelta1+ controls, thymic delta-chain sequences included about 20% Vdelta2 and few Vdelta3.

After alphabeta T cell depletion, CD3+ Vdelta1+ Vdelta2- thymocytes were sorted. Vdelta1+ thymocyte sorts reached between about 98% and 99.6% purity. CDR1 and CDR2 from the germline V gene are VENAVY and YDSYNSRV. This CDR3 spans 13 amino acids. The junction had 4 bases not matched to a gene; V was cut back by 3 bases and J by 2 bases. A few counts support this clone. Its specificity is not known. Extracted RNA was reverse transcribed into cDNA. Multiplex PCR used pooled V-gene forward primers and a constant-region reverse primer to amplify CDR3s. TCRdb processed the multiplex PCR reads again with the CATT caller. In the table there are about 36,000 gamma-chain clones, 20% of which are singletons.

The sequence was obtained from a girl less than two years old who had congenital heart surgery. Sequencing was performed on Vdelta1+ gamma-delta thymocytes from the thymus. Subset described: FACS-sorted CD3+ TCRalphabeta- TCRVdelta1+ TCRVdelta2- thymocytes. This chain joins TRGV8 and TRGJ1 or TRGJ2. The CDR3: CATWDEDYYKKLF. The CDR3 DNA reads TGTGCCACCTGGGATGAAGATTATTATAAGAAACTCTTT.